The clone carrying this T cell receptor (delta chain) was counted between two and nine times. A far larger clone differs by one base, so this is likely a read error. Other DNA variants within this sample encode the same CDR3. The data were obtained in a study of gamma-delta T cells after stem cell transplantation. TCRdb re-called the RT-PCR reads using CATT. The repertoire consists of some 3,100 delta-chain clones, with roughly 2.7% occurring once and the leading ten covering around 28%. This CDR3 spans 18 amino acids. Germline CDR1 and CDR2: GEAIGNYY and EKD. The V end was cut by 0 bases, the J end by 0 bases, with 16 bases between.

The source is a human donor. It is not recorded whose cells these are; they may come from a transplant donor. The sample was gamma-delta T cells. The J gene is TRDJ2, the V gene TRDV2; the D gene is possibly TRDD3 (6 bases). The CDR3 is CACDTVGGGLALTAQLFF. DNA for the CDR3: TGTGCCTGTGACACCGTTGGTGGGGGCCTAGCTTTGACAGCACAACTCTTCTTT.